This T cell receptor beta chain stems from a study of beta chain features in type 1 diabetes. Study background: Sorted cells, 107,917,701 in number, were examined across all samples. Findings and limits, study-wide: All four CD4+ subsets from Type 1 diabetes patients carried moderately but significantly shorter TCRB CDR3s.

The CDR3 is made up of 15 amino acids. Trimming took off 3 bases at V and 2 bases at J, with 14 bases between the two ends. Looked up from germline, CDR1 is SEHNR and CDR2 is FQNEAQ (reference sequence). Worth noting for this clone: Its antigen is not identified.

Every bit of the isolated RNA underwent reverse transcription, so sequencing read expressed TCRB transcripts. Approximately 3.6 million reads, on average, came from each naive, central memory and regulatory T cell sample. Sequencing was performed with immunoSEQ multiplex PCR; in TCRdb, only in-frame clones are kept and a portion is missing. The sample contains fewer than 300,000 clones, under 13% of which appear only once. The sequenced sample consisted of naive CD4+ T cells from blood. The clonotype comes from a man younger than 45 with type 1 diabetes. The chain has TRBV7-9 and TRBJ2-7, with D perhaps TRBD2 (7 bases). CDR3 protein: CASSLGRGDAYEQYF. The DNA for the CDR3 is TGTGCCAGCAGCTTGGGGAGGGGGGATGCCTACGAGCAGTACTTC. Using reference TRBV7-9 and TRBJ2-7 for the parts outside the CDR3, the full variable domain is DTGVSQNPRHKITKRGQNVTFRCDPISEHNRLYWYRQTLGQGPEFLTYFQNEAQLEKSRLLSDRFSAERPKGSFSTLEIQRTEQGDSAMYLCASSLGRGDAYEQYFGPGTRLTVT.